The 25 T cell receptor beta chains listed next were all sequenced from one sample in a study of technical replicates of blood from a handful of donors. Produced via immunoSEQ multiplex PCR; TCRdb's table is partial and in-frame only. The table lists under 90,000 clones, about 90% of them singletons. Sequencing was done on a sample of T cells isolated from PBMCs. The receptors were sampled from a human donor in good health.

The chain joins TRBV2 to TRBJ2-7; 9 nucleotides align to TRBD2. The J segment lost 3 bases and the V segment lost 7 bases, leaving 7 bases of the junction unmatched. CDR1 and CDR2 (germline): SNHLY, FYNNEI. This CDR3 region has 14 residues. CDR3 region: CASIGVTSGYEQYF. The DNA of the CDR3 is TGTGCCAGCATAGGGGTGACTAGCGGCTACGAGCAGTACTTC.

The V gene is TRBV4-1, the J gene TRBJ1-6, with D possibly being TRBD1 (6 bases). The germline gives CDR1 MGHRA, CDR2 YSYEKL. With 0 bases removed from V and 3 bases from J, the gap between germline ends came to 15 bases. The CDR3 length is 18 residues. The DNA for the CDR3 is TGCGCCAGCAGCCAAGAGTGGGATCAGGGGAGCTATAATTCACCCCTCCACTTT. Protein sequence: CASSQEWDQGSYNSPLHF.

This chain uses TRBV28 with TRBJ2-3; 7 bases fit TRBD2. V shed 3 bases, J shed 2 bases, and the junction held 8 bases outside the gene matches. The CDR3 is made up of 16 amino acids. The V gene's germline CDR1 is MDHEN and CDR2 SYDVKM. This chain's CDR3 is CASSFLPSGNTDTQYF. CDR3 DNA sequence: TGTGCCAGCAGTTTTCTCCCTAGCGGAAACACAGATACGCAGTATTTT. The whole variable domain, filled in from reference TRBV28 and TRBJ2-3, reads DVKVTQSSRYLVKRTGEKVFLECVQDMDHENMFWYRQDPGLGLRLIYFSYDVKMKEKGDIPEGYSVSREKKERFSLILESASTNQTSMYLCASSFLPSGNTDTQYFGPGTRLTVL.

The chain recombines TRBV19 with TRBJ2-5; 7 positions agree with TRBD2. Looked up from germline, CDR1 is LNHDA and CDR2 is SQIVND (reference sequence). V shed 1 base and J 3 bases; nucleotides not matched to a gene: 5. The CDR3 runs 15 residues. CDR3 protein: CASSIGEAGKETQYF. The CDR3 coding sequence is TGTGCCAGTAGTATAGGAGAAGCGGGGAAAGAGACCCAGTACTTC.

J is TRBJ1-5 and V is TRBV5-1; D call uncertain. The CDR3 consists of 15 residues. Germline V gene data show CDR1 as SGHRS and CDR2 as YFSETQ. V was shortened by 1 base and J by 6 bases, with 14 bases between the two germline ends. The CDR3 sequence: CASSLSPSVAQPQHF. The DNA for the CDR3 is TGCGCCAGCAGCTTGAGTCCGTCCGTGGCTCAGCCCCAGCATTTT.

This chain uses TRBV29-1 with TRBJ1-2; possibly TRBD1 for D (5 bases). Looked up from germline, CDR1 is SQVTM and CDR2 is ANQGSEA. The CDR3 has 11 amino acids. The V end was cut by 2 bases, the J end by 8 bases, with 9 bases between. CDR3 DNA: TGCAGCGTTGAACGGACAACCGGCTACACCTTC. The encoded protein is CSVERTTGYTF.

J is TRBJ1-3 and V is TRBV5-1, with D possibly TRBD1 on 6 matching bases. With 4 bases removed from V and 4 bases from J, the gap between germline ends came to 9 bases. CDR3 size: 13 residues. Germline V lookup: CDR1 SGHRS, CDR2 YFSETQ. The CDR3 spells CASSLTGGNTIYF. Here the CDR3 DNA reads TGCGCCAGCAGCCTAACAGGGGGAAACACCATATATTTT.

CDR3 in DNA: TGTGCCAGCAGCCCGGGGACAGGGGGCGCAGATACGCAGTATTTT. Translation gives CASSPGTGGADTQYF. The chain employs TRBV13 and TRBJ2-3, with 12 bases fitting TRBD1. Germline CDR1 reads PRHDT; CDR2 reads FYEKMQ (reference sequence). V shed 5 bases and J 4 bases; nucleotides not matched to a gene: 4. This CDR3 comprises 15 residues.

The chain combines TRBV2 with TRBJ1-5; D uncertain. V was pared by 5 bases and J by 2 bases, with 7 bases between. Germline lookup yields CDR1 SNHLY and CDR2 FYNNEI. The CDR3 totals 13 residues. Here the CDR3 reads CASSIEGNQPQHF. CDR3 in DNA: TGTGCCAGCAGTATCGAGGGCAATCAGCCCCAGCATTTT.

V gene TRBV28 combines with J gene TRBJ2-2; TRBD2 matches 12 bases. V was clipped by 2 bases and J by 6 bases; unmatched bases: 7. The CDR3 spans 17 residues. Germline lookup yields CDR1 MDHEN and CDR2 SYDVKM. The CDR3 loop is CASSLRLAGDLAGELFF. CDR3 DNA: TGTGCCAGCAGTTTAAGACTAGCGGGAGATCTTGCCGGGGAGCTGTTTTTT.

The CDR3 DNA reads TGTGCCAGCAGTACCAAGCCGGGACTAAGCTACAATGAGCAGTTCTTC. It translates to CASSTKPGLSYNEQFF. This chain joins TRBV27 and TRBJ2-1; 7 bases agree with TRBD2. Germline values: CDR1 MNHEY, CDR2 SMNVEV (reference sequence). This CDR3 has 16 residues. Unmatched junction bases numbered 10, after V lost 5 bases and J lost 3 bases.

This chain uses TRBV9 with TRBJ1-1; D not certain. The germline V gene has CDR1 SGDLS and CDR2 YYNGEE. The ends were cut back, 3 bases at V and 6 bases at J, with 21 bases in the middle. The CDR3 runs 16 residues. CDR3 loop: CASSDAHGVYGAEAFF. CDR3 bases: TGTGCCAGCAGCGACGCGCACGGGGTATACGGGGCTGAAGCTTTCTTT.

DNA of the CDR3: TGTGCCAGCAGCGGCGGGACTAGCTTCCACAATGAGCAGTTCTTC. Its translation: CASSGGTSFHNEQFF. V is TRBV7-2 and J is TRBJ2-1; 9 positions agree with TRBD2. Germline V lookup: CDR1 SGHTA, CDR2 FQGNSA. This CDR3 is built from 15 residues. With V trimmed by 5 bases and J by 5 bases, 7 bases remained unmatched.

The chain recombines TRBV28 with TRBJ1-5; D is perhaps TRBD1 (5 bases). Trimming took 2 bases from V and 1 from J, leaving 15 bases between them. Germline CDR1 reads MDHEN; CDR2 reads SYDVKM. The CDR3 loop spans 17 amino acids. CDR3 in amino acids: CASSLRGLRTSNQPQHF. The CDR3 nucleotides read TGTGCCAGCAGTTTAAGGGGATTAAGGACGAGCAATCAGCCCCAGCATTTT. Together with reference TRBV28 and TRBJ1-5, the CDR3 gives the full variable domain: DVKVTQSSRYLVKRTGEKVFLECVQDMDHENMFWYRQDPGLGLRLIYFSYDVKMKEKGDIPEGYSVSREKKERFSLILESASTNQTSMYLCASSLRGLRTSNQPQHFGDGTRLSIL.

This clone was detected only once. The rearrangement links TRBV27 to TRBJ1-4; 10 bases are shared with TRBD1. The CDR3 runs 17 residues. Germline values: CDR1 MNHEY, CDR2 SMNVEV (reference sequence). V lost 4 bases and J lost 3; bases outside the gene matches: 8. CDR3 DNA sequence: TGTGCCAGCAGTTCGGGACAGGGGATTCGGGCTAATGAAAAACTGTTTTTT. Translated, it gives CASSSGQGIRANEKLFF.

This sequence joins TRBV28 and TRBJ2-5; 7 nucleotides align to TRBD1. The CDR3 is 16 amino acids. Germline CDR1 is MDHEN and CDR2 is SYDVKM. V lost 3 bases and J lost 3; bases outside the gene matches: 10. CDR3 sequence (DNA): TGTGCCAGCAGTTTCCCCGGGACAGCCTCAAAAGAGACCCAGTACTTC. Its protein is CASSFPGTASKETQYF.

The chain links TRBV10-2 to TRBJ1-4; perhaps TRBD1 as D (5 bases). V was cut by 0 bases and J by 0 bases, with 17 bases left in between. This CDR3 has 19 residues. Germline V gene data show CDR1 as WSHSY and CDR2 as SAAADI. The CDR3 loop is CASSESIGQWDSTNEKLFF. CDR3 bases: TGCGCCAGCAGTGAGTCGATCGGGCAGTGGGACTCAACTAATGAAAAACTGTTTTTT.

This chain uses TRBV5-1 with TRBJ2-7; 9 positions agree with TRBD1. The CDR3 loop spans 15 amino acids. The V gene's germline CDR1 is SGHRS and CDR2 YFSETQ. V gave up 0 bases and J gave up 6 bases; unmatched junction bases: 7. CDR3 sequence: CASSLETGGFSEQYF. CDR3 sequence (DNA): TGCGCCAGCAGCTTGGAGACAGGGGGATTTTCCGAGCAGTACTTC.

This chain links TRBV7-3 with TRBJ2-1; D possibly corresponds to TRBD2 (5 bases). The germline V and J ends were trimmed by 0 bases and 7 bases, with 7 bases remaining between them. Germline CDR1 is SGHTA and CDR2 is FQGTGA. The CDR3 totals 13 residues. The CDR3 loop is CASSLTTGNEQFF. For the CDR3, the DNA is TGTGCCAGCAGCTTAACCACGGGGAATGAGCAGTTCTTC.

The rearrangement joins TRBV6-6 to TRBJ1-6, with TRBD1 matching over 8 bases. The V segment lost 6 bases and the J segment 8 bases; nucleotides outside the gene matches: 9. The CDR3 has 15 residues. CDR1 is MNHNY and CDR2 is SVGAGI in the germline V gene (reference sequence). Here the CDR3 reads CASRLPGQEHSPLHF. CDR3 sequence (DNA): TGTGCCAGCAGGCTCCCGGGACAGGAGCATTCACCCCTCCACTTT.

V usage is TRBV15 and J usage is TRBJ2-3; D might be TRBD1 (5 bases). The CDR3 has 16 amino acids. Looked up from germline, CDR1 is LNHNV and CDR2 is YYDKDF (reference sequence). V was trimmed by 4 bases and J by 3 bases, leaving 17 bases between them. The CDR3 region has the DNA TGTGCCACCAGCACGAGAAGGGGCCTTGGGACAGATACGCAGTATTTT. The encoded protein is CATSTRRGLGTDTQYF.

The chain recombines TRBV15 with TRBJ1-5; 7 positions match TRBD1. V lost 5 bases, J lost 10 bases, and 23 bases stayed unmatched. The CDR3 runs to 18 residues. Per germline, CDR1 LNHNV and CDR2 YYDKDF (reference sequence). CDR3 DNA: TGTGCCACCAGCCGGGAGAGAGGGTTTAGGACAGGAGGTAGTCCCCAGCATTTT. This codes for CATSRERGFRTGGSPQHF.

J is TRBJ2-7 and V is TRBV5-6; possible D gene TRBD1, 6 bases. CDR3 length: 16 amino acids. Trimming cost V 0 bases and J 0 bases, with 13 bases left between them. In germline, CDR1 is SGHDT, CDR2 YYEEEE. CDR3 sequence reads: CASSLGTGMISYEQYF. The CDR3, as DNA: TGTGCCAGCAGCTTGGGCACAGGGATGATCTCCTACGAGCAGTACTTC.

CDR3 amino acids: CASSLTFTGVADTQYF. CDR3 nucleotide sequence: TGCGCCAGCAGCTTGACTTTCACAGGGGTGGCAGATACGCAGTATTTT. The V gene is TRBV5-1, the J gene TRBJ2-3; 7 bases agree with TRBD1. Looked up from germline, CDR1 is SGHRS and CDR2 is YFSETQ. CDR3 size: 16 residues. Trimming cost V 1 base and J 4 bases; bases outside gene matches: 9.

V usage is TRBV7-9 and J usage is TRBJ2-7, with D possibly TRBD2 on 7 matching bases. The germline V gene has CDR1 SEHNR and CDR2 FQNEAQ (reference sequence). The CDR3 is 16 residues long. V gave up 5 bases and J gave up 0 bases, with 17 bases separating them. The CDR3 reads CASSPPLGGASYEQYF. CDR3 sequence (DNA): TGTGCCAGCAGCCCCCCTTTGGGGGGGGCCTCCTACGAGCAGTACTTC.